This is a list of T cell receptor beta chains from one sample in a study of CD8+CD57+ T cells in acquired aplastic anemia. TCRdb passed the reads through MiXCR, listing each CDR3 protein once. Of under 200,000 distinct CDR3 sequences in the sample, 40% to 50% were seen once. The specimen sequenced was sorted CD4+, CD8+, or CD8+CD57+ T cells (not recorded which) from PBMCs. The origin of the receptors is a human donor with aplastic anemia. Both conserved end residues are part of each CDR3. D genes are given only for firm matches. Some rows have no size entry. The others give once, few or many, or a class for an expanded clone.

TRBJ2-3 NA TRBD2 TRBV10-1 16 CASSESNAGAPDTQYF TGCGCCAGCAGTGAGTCGAATGCGGGAGCCCCAGATACGCAGTATTTT
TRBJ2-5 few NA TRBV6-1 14 CASRDKLQRDTQYF TGTGCCAGCAGGGACAAGCTCCAAAGAGACACCCAGTACTTC
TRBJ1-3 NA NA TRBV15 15 CATTNPTGSGNTIYF TGTGCCACCACAAATCCGACAGGCTCTGGAAACACCATATATTTT
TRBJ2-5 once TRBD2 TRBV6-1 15 CASSEIAGGQETQYF TGTGCCAGCAGTGAAATAGCGGGGGGGCAAGAGACCCAGTACTTC
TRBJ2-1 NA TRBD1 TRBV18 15 CASSPLGGFYNEQFF TGTGCCAGCTCACCCTTAGGGGGCTTCTACAATGAGCAGTTCTTC
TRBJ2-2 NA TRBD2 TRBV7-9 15 CASSLGAGESGELFF TGTGCCAGCAGCTTGGGAGCGGGAGAGTCCGGGGAGCTGTTTTTT
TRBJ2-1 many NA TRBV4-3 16 CASSQGYGSSYNEQFF TGCGCCAGCAGCCAAGGATACGGTAGCTCCTACAATGAGCAGTTCTTC
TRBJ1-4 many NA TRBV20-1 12 CSAPWGGEKLFF TGCAGTGCTCCCTGGGGGGGGGAAAAACTGTTTTTT
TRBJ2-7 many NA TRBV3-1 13 CASSQEGLASQYF TGTGCCAGCAGCCAAGAGGGGTTAGCGTCGCAGTACTTC
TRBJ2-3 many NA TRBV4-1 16 CASSQDGRGVTDTQYF TGCGCCAGCAGCCAAGATGGCAGGGGAGTCACAGATACGCAGTATTTT
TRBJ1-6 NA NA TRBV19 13 CASSPIQGSPLHF TGTGCCAGTAGTCCTATACAGGGATCACCCCTCCACTTT
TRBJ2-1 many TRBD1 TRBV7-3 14 CASSLGDRVNEQFF TGTGCCAGCAGCTTAGGTGACAGGGTCAATGAGCAGTTCTTC
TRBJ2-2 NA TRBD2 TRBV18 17 CASSPPIAGAVTGELFF TGTGCCAGCTCACCACCTATAGCGGGAGCGGTCACCGGGGAGCTGTTTTTT
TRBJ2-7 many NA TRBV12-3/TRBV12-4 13 CASSLWRSYEQYF TGTGCCAGCAGTTTATGGCGGAGCTACGAGCAGTACTTC
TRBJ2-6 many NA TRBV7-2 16 CASSLRGALGANVLTF TGTGCCAGCAGCTTAAGGGGGGCGCTTGGGGCCAACGTCCTGACTTTC
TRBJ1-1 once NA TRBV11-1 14 CASSPPGGFTEAFF TGTGCCAGCAGCCCCCCCGGGGGGTTTACTGAAGCTTTCTTT
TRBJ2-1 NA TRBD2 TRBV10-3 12 CAISSTSHEQFF TGTGCCATCAGTTCGACTAGCCATGAGCAGTTCTTC
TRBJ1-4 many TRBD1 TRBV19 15 CASSRQGAINEKLFF TGTGCCAGTAGTCGACAGGGGGCAATTAATGAAAAACTGTTTTTT
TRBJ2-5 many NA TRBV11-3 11 CASSSKQTQYF TGTGCCAGCAGCTCGAAGCAGACCCAGTACTTC
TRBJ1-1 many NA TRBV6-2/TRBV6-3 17 CASSYSSGYGRGTEAFF TGTGCCAGCAGTTACTCATCGGGGTACGGCCGCGGGACGGAAGCTTTCTTT
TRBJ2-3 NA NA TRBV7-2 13 CASSSLTRDTQYF TGTGCCAGCAGCTCCCTAACTAGGGATACGCAGTATTTT
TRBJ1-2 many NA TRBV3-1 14 CASSHASSIKGYTF TGTGCCAGCAGCCATGCATCCTCGATAAAGGGCTACACCTTC
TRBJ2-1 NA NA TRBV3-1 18 CASSHTGTSVRSYNEQFF TGTGCCAGCAGCCATACCGGGACCAGCGTCCGCTCCTACAATGAGCAGTTCTTC
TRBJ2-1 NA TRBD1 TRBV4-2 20 CASSLWDRGRVLPFYNEQFF TGTGCCAGCAGCCTATGGGACAGGGGGCGCGTTTTACCCTTCTACAATGAGCAGTTCTTC
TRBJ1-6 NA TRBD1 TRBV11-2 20 CASSLDILSRGRRGNSPLHF TGTGCCAGCAGCTTAGACATTCTCTCCAGGGGGCGCAGAGGTAATTCACCCCTCCACTTT
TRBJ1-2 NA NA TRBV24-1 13 CAPPLWGAYGYTF TGTGCCCCGCCTTTATGGGGGGCCTACGGCTACACCTTC
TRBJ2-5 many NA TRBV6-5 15 CASSYSRQPQETQYF TGTGCCAGCAGTTACTCGAGACAGCCCCAAGAGACCCAGTACTTC
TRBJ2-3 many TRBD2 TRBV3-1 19 CASSPTSGRGGAWADTQYF TGTGCCAGCAGCCCTACTAGCGGGAGAGGGGGAGCATGGGCAGATACGCAGTATTTT
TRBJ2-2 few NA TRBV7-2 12 CASSLVGGGLFF TGTGCCAGCAGCTTAGTGGGTGGGGGGCTGTTTTTT
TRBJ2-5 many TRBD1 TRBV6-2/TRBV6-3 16 CASSLPGTGEQETQYF TGTGCCAGCAGCCTACCGGGGACAGGGGAACAAGAGACCCAGTACTTC
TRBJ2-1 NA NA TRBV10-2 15 CASSEVQGTYNEQFF TGCGCCAGCAGTGAGGTGCAGGGAACCTACAATGAGCAGTTCTTC
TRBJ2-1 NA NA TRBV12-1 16 CASSLNRDRADNEQFF TGTGCCAGCAGCTTGAACCGGGACAGGGCGGACAATGAGCAGTTCTTC
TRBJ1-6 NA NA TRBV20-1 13 CSAAQGDNSPLHF TGCAGTGCTGCCCAAGGGGATAATTCACCCCTCCACTTT
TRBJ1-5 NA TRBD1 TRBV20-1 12 CSADRVGQPQHF TGCAGTGCCGACAGGGTGGGTCAGCCCCAGCATTTT
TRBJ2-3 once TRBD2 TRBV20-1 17 CNARGAGVLAATDTQYF TGCAACGCTAGAGGGGCGGGGGTGTTAGCAGCAACCGATACGCAGTATTTT
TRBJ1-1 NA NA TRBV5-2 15 CASSFRGRKNTEAFF TGTGCCAGCAGCTTCCGCGGCAGGAAGAACACTGAAGCTTTCTTT
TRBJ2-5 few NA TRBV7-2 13 CASSQDRVETQYF TGTGCCAGCAGCCAAGACCGGGTGGAGACCCAGTACTTC
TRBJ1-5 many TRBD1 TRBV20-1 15 CSARDGGTDYQPQHF TGCAGTGCTAGAGACGGAGGGACAGACTATCAGCCCCAGCATTTT
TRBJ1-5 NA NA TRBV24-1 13 CASSVRGNQPQHF TGTGCCAGCAGTGTTCGGGGAAATCAGCCCCAGCATTTT
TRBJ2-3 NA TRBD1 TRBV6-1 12 CATRDRGDTQYF TGTGCCACCCGGGACAGGGGCGATACGCAGTATTTT
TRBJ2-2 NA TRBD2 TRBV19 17 CASSIKGGGRATGELFF TGTGCCAGTAGTATAAAAGGCGGGGGGCGGGCCACCGGGGAGCTGTTTTTT
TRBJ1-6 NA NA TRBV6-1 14 CASRGRSDNSPLHF TGTGCCAGCAGAGGCAGGTCTGATAATTCACCCCTCCACTTT
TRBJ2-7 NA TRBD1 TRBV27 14 CASQRQGISYEQYF TGTGCCAGCCAGAGACAGGGAATCTCCTACGAGCAGTACTTC
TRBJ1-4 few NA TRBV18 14 CASSERSTNEKLFF TGTGCCAGCTCGGAACGATCAACTAATGAAAAACTGTTTTTT
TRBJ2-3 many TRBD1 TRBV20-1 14 CSALGQGSTDTQYF TGCAGTGCCCTGGGACAGGGGAGCACAGATACGCAGTATTTT
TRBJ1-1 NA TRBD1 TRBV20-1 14 CSAKAGGGNTEAFF TGCAGTGCTAAAGCAGGGGGCGGGAACACTGAAGCTTTCTTT
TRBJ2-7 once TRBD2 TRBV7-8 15 CASSPPFSSGYEQYF TGTGCCAGCAGCCCGCCATTTTCTAGCGGATACGAGCAGTACTTC
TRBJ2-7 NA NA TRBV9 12 CATITCSYEQYF TGTGCCACAATTACATGCTCCTACGAGCAGTACTTC
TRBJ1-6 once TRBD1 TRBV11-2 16 CASSLDLGQGTSPLHF TGTGCCAGCAGCTTAGATCTGGGACAGGGGACTTCACCCCTCCACTTT
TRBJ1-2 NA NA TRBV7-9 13 CASTPHANYGYTF TGTGCCAGCACACCTCACGCCAACTATGGCTACACCTTC
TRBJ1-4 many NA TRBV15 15 CATSRGGGVIEKLFF TGTGCCACCAGCAGAGGCGGAGGGGTTATTGAAAAACTGTTTTTT
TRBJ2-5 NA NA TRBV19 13 CASSQDGEETQYF TGTGCCAGTAGTCAGGATGGTGAAGAGACCCAGTACTTC
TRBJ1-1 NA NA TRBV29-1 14 CSVVPAILNTEAFF TGCAGCGTTGTCCCAGCTATACTGAACACTGAAGCTTTCTTT
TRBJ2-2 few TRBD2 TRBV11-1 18 CASSPRTSGRISTGELFF TGTGCCAGCAGCCCTAGGACTAGCGGGAGAATTAGCACCGGGGAGCTGTTTTTT